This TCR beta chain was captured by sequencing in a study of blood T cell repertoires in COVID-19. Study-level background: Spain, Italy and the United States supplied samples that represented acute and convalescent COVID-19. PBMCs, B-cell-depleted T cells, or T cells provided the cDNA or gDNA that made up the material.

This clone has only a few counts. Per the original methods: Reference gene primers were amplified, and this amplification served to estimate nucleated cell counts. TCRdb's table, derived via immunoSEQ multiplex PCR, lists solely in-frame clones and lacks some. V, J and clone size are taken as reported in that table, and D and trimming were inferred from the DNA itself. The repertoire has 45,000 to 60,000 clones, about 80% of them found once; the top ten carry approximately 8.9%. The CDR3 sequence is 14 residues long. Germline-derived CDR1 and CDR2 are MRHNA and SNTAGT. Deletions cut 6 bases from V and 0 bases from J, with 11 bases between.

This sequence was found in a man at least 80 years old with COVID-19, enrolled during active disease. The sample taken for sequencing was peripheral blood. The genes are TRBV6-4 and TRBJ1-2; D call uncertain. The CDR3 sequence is CASRQTGTNYGYTF. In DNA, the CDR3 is TGTGCCAGCAGACAAACCGGGACTAACTATGGCTACACCTTC.